The rows below give T cell receptor beta chains drawn from one sample of a study of CD8+ T cells in alopecia areata. Repertoires were generated with immunoSEQ multiplex PCR, while TCRdb's copy carries only in-frame clones and drops some. The sample contains about 150,000 clones, around 87% of which appear only once. This specimen was CD8+ T cells sorted from blood, taken at week 0. Source of these receptors: a human donor with alopecia areata. The CDR3 runs from the conserved cysteine through the conserved F or W. D genes are given only for firm matches. Clone size is given for some rows only: seen once, a few or many times, or a class if the clone is expanded.

D gene	J gene	V gene	clone size	CDR3 DNA	CDR3 protein
NA	TRBJ2-1	TRBV7-3	once	TGTGCCAGCAGCTTAAAGGACGGAGTTCCCTACAATGAGCAGTTCTTC	CASSLKDGVPYNEQFF
TRBD2	TRBJ2-1	TRBV2	NA	TGTGCCAGCAGCCCGACTAGCGGGAAATACAATGAGCAGTTCTTC	CASSPTSGKYNEQFF
NA	TRBJ2-3	TRBV7-6	NA	TGTGCCAGCAGCTCGTTGTACACAGATACGCAGTATTTT	CASSSLYTDTQYF
NA	TRBJ2-2	TRBV29-1	few	TGCAGCGTTTTAGGGATTAACACCGGGGAGCTGTTTTTT	CSVLGINTGELFF
NA	TRBJ2-3	TRBV7-6	once	TGTGCCAGCAGCATAGGGGGGCGGAACCTCACAGATACGCAGTATTTT	CASSIGGRNLTDTQYF
TRBD1	TRBJ1-5	TRBV19	NA	TGTGCCAGTAGTCCCCGGGACAGGGGGCCAAGGCAGCCCCAGCATTTT	CASSPRDRGPRQPQHF
NA	TRBJ2-7	TRBV5-5	NA	TGTGCCAGCAGAAGTCCGGGGAGTCCCTACGAGCAGTACTTC	CASRSPGSPYEQYF
NA	TRBJ1-1	TRBV29-1	NA	TGCAGCGTTGTTTACCCCACGGAAGCTTTCTTT	CSVVYPTEAFF
NA	TRBJ2-1	TRBV9	NA	TGTGCCAGCAGCGTAGGGGTGGGGCCATACAATGAGCAGTTCTTC	CASSVGVGPYNEQFF
NA	TRBJ2-3	TRBV4-1	NA	TGCGCCAGCAGCGAAGCGGAAGTCACAGATACGCAGTATTTT	CASSEAEVTDTQYF
NA	TRBJ2-3	TRBV29-1	NA	TGCAGCGCAGATCTTAGAGACACAGATACGCAGTATTTT	CSADLRDTDTQYF
NA	TRBJ2-5	TRBV7-8	once	TGTGCCAGCAGCCCATTCCGGGACTCAGAGACCCAGTACTTC	CASSPFRDSETQYF
NA	TRBJ1-1	TRBV5-7	NA	TGTGCCAGCAGCGAGATGACAGGACACCACACTGAAGCTTTCTTT	CASSEMTGHHTEAFF
NA	TRBJ2-7	TRBV29-1	NA	TGCAGCGTTGAGGGTGGCGCCGAGCAGTACTTC	CSVEGGAEQYF
NA	TRBJ1-5	TRBV2	NA	TGTGCCAGCAGTGAAGCGGTGGGGGGGACAAATCAGCCCCAGCATTTT	CASSEAVGGTNQPQHF
TRBD1	TRBJ2-5	TRBV19	NA	TGTGCCAGCAGTTCCCTGACAGGGGGCTATGAGACCCAGTACTTC	CASSSLTGGYETQYF
NA	TRBJ2-3	TRBV5-6	once	TGTGCCAGCAGCTTGGATAGCACAGATACGCAGTATTTT	CASSLDSTDTQYF
NA	TRBJ2-7	TRBV10-3	NA	TGTGCCATCAGGGGAGCGTACGAGCAGTACTTC	CAIRGAYEQYF
NA	TRBJ2-1	TRBV6-5	NA	TGTGCCAGCAATTACTCGGGCCTCGGCGATGAGCAGTTCTTC	CASNYSGLGDEQFF
TRBD1	TRBJ2-1	TRBV29-1	NA	TGCAGCGCTGACCGGGACAGGGGAATCATTGAGCAGTTCTTC	CSADRDRGIIEQFF
NA	TRBJ2-7	TRBV5-1	NA	TGCGCCAGCAGCTTGGACCCGTTCGGGCCTGACTACGAGCAGTACTTC	CASSLDPFGPDYEQYF
TRBD1	TRBJ2-7	TRBV5-1	NA	TGCGCCAGCAGCGAAAAACAGGGGCGCGAGCAGTACTTC	CASSEKQGREQYF
NA	TRBJ1-4	TRBV5-4	NA	TGTGCCAGCAGCTTGGCGCCAGGGGAGGCTAATGAAAAACTGTTTTTT	CASSLAPGEANEKLFF
TRBD2	TRBJ2-2	TRBV13	once	TGTGCCAGCAGCTTCTCAGCGGGGGGGTCGCCCGGGGAGCTGTTTTTT	CASSFSAGGSPGELFF
NA	TRBJ2-7	TRBV21-1	once	TGTGCCAGCAGCTACAGGGGGCTTAACGAGCAGTACTTC	CASSYRGLNEQYF
NA	TRBJ2-1	TRBV6-1	NA	TGTGCCAGCAGTGCCGACTTTACCTACAATGAGCAGTTCTTC	CASSADFTYNEQFF
NA	TRBJ2-7	TRBV5-1	NA	TGCGCCAGCAGCTCTCGTTACCAGGACGGCTCCTACGAGCAGTACTTC	CASSSRYQDGSYEQYF
NA	TRBJ2-7	TRBV11-2	NA	TGTGCCAGCGGCCAATATACGGACAGATCGACATACGAGCAGTACTTC	CASGQYTDRSTYEQYF
NA	TRBJ1-1	TRBV27	NA	TGTGCCAGCAGTCCCGGCTCGGGGGACACTGAAGCTTTCTTT	CASSPGSGDTEAFF
NA	TRBJ1-5	TRBV5-6	NA	TGTGCCAGCAGCTTGGCAGGTTCCAATCAGCCCCAGCATTTT	CASSLAGSNQPQHF
TRBD1	TRBJ2-7	TRBV29-1	NA	TGCAGCGTTGAAGATCCGGGACAGAGCTACGAGCAGTACTTC	CSVEDPGQSYEQYF
TRBD1	TRBJ2-1	TRBV29-1	NA	TGCAGCGAGGGACAGGGGGGAGACAATGAGCAGTTCTTC	CSEGQGGDNEQFF
NA	TRBJ1-1	TRBV6-1	NA	TGTGCCAGCAGCCCAGACTGGTTGAACACTGAAGCTTTCTTT	CASSPDWLNTEAFF
NA	TRBJ1-1	TRBV5-1	NA	TGCGCCAGCAGCTTAGGAGGGATTGAAGCTTTCTTT	CASSLGGIEAFF
NA	TRBJ2-7	TRBV7-9	few	TGTGCCAGCAGCTCGTCGGTTAACGAGCAGTACTTC	CASSSSVNEQYF
TRBD2	TRBJ2-7	TRBV7-8	NA	TGTGCCAGCAGCACACCGGGACTAGCGGGTTTTCACTCCTACGAGCAGTACTTC	CASSTPGLAGFHSYEQYF
NA	TRBJ2-1	TRBV29-1	NA	TGCAGCGTTGAAGGAGTAGAAGGGAGCTCCTACAATGAGCAGTTCTTC	CSVEGVEGSSYNEQFF
NA	TRBJ2-5	TRBV25-1	few	TGTGCCAGCAGCACCTGGGGGGGGCCGGGGGAAGAGACCCAGTACTTC	CASSTWGGPGEETQYF
NA	TRBJ2-1	TRBV9	NA	TGTGCCAGCAGCGTCCCCCCCTATGACAATGAGCAGTTCTTC	CASSVPPYDNEQFF
NA	TRBJ2-1	TRBV5-1	NA	TGCGCCAGCAGCCAAGGGACTGCAAATGAGCAGTTCTTC	CASSQGTANEQFF
NA	TRBJ2-5	TRBV5-4	NA	TGTGCCAGCAGCAGTAGCGAAGAGACCCAGTACTTC	CASSSSEETQYF
NA	TRBJ1-1	TRBV29-1	few	TGCAGCGTTGATGATAGCCTGAACACTGAAGCTTTCTTT	CSVDDSLNTEAFF
TRBD1	TRBJ2-5	TRBV29-1	NA	TGCAGCGTTGAAGATCCGGACAGGGGTGAGACCCAGTACTTC	CSVEDPDRGETQYF
NA	TRBJ2-7	TRBV29-1	NA	TGCAGCGTTGAAGTTGGAGGGCCCTACGAGCAGTACTTC	CSVEVGGPYEQYF
NA	TRBJ1-4	TRBV7-8	NA	TGTGCCAGCAGCTTAGAGGGCCGAGCAACTAATGAAAAACTGTTTTTT	CASSLEGRATNEKLFF
NA	TRBJ2-2	TRBV6-5	once	TGTGCCAGCAGTTACTCCCGGCCCCATCGGGCCGGGGAGCTGTTTTTT	CASSYSRPHRAGELFF
NA	TRBJ2-1	TRBV7-9	NA	TGTGCCAGCAGCTTATCCCCGAGTAATGAGCAGTTCTTC	CASSLSPSNEQFF
NA	TRBJ2-1	TRBV7-9	NA	TGTGCCAGCAGCCTTAGCGAGAGCTCCTACAATGAGCAGTTCTTC	CASSLSESSYNEQFF
NA	TRBJ2-2	TRBV5-6	NA	TGTGCCAGCAGCTCAACGTACCGGGACGGGAACACCGGGGAGCTGTTTTTT	CASSSTYRDGNTGELFF
NA	TRBJ2-7	TRBV19	once	TGTGCCAGTAGTATGAAGGGGGAAGCCTACGAGCAGTACTTC	CASSMKGEAYEQYF
TRBD1	TRBJ1-1	TRBV30	NA	TGTGCCTGGACCCACGGACAGGGCGTGGGCACTGAAGCTTTCTTT	CAWTHGQGVGTEAFF
TRBD1	TRBJ2-7	TRBV12-5	NA	TGTGCTAGTGGTTTGCGAGACAGGGGGTATTACGAGCAGTACTTC	CASGLRDRGYYEQYF
NA	TRBJ1-2	TRBV6-5	NA	TGTGCCAGCAGCCACCGCGAGGTGGGCTACACCTTC	CASSHREVGYTF
NA	TRBJ2-3	TRBV28	NA	TGTGCCAGCAGTTTAGAGGCCGGTGGGGGGCCCGCAGATACGCAGTATTTT	CASSLEAGGGPADTQYF
NA	TRBJ1-1	TRBV25-1	NA	TGTGCCAGCAGTGCAGGGGTAGGGACTGAAGCTTTCTTT	CASSAGVGTEAFF
TRBD1	TRBJ2-3	TRBV6-6	NA	TGTGCCAGCAGTTACACTAGGACAGGGAGCACAGATACGCAGTATTTT	CASSYTRTGSTDTQYF
TRBD1	TRBJ2-7	TRBV27	NA	TGTGCCAGCAGTTTATCGGGACAGGGTGAGCAGTACTTC	CASSLSGQGEQYF
NA	TRBJ1-2	TRBV4-1	NA	TGCGCCAGCAGCCACCCCCACCAACAGGGAACTAACTATGGCTACACCTTC	CASSHPHQQGTNYGYTF
NA	TRBJ1-5	TRBV7-6	NA	TGTGCCAGCAGCCAGCTACAGGGCCGCGGGGGCAATCAGCCCCAGCATTTT	CASSQLQGRGGNQPQHF
NA	TRBJ2-7	TRBV30	NA	TGTGCCTGGAGTGTAACTAGCTACGAGCAGTACTTC	CAWSVTSYEQYF